These T cell receptor beta chains were read from a single sample in a study of CD8 T cells in Susac syndrome. One entry per CDR3 protein, called by TCRdb with MiXCR from the immunoSEQ multiplex PCR reads. This table has roughly 150,000 distinct CDR3 sequences, around 96% appearing once. The sequenced material came from CD4+ T cells from PBMCs. These receptors came from a human donor with Susac syndrome. The CDR3 runs from the conserved cysteine through the conserved F or W. The order of the fields is D gene, V gene, J gene, clone size, CDR3 DNA, CDR3 protein. D genes are given only for firm matches. For some rows the clone size is stated as once, few or many, or as a class when expanded; others skip it.

>-|TRBV29-1|TRBJ1-2|-
TGCAGCGCCCCAGGGCCCGGGGGCCTAACCTATGGCTACACCTTC
CSAPGPGGLTYGYTF
>-|TRBV12-3/TRBV12-4|TRBJ2-1|-
TGTGCCAGCAGCCGCCCGGGTTCAACGAATGAGCAGTTCTTC
CASSRPGSTNEQFF
>TRBD1|TRBV10-2|TRBJ1-6|-
TGCGCCAGCAGTGGCGGACAGGGGGAGAATTCACCCCTCCACTTT
CASSGGQGENSPLHF
>-|TRBV14|TRBJ1-6|-
TGTGCCAGCAGCCAAGATTGGGCAGGAGGATCACCCCTCCACTTT
CASSQDWAGGSPLHF
>TRBD2|TRBV20-1|TRBJ2-7|-
TGCAGTGCTGGGCGGGGGGCCACCACCTACGAGCAGTACTTC
CSAGRGATTYEQYF
>-|TRBV29-1|TRBJ2-5|-
TGCAGCGTTCGGGTAACTCAAGAGACCCAGTACTTC
CSVRVTQETQYF
>-|TRBV3-1|TRBJ2-3|-
TGTGCCAGCAGCCAATACGAAGATACGCAGTATTTT
CASSQYEDTQYF
>-|TRBV5-1|TRBJ2-5|few
TGCGCCAGCAGCATCGGGACTGAAGAGACCCAGTACTTC
CASSIGTEETQYF
>-|TRBV20-1|TRBJ1-1|-
TGCAGTGCTTTTCGGTCGAACACTGAAGCTTTCTTT
CSAFRSNTEAFF
>-|TRBV29-1|TRBJ2-5|-
TGCAGCGGCGGACGGAGAAAGGAGACCCAGTACTTC
CSGGRRKETQYF
>-|TRBV5-1|TRBJ2-7|-
TGTGCCAGCAGCCAAGGGAGCTCCTACGAGCAGTACTTC
CASSQGSSYEQYF
>-|TRBV21-1|TRBJ2-5|-
TGTGCCAGCAGAGGGGGACGGAAGCAAGAGACCCAGTACTTC
CASRGGRKQETQYF
>TRBD2|TRBV7-2|TRBJ2-5|-
TGTGCCAGCAGCTCCGGAGGCCTAGCGGGGAGTCCTGGGGAGACCCAGTACTTC
CASSSGGLAGSPGETQYF
>-|TRBV2|TRBJ2-7|-
TGTGCCAGCAGTGAACCAAGGGGCGGCGAGCAGTACTTC
CASSEPRGGEQYF
>-|TRBV29-1|TRBJ2-2|-
TGCAGCGCCGGACAGATGAACACCGGGGAGCTGTTTTTT
CSAGQMNTGELFF
>TRBD2|TRBV6-2/TRBV6-3|TRBJ2-7|-
TGTGCCAGCAGTTCCCCAGTACTAGCGGGGGAGGCCTACGAGCAGTACTTC
CASSSPVLAGEAYEQYF
>TRBD2|TRBV9|TRBJ2-1|-
TGTGCCAGCAGCGTCCGACTAGCGGGGGGGGCTGAGCAGTTCTTC
CASSVRLAGGAEQFF
>-|TRBV20-1|TRBJ2-3|-
TGCAGTGCTGCCTCAGGGGCAGATACGCAGTATTTT
CSAASGADTQYF
>-|TRBV3-1|TRBJ2-3|-
TGTGCCAGTGGTAGGGGGAGCACAGATACGCAGTATTTT
CASGRGSTDTQYF
>-|TRBV6-5|TRBJ2-5|-
TGTGCCAGCAGTTACCGGGGCGGGCAAGAGACCCAGTACTTC
CASSYRGGQETQYF
>-|TRBV3-1|TRBJ1-2|-
TGTGCCAGCAGCCAAGATCTCGGACAGTCCTCCTATGGCTACACCTTC
CASSQDLGQSSYGYTF
>-|TRBV19|TRBJ1-1|-
TGTGCCAGTAGTAGACAGAACACTGAAGCTTTCTTT
CASSRQNTEAFF
>TRBD2|TRBV4-3|TRBJ2-2|-
TGCGCCAGCAGCTATGAAAGCGGGGCCGGGGAGCTGTTTTTT
CASSYESGAGELFF